This T cell receptor beta chain originates from a study of shared clonotypes between healthy human individuals. Study information: The study drew on a couple of women and a few men aged 18 to 49 as donors.

Turning to this clone: What it recognizes is unknown.

The data were produced by immunoSEQ multiplex PCR, yet TCRdb's version contains in-frame clones alone and is incomplete. This sample has around 940,000 clones, with 76% found just once. From germline, CDR1 is ENHRY and CDR2 SYGVKD. Between the trimmed V and J ends, which lost 3 bases and 5 bases, there was a span of 10 bases. The CDR3 is 13 amino acids. Findings and caveats of the study: Estimated richness values were generally larger in naive subsets than in memory subsets.

This TCR was recovered from a man aged 18 to 30 in good health. The rearrangement joins TRBV10-3 to TRBJ1-1, with D tentatively TRBD1 (6 bases). The sequenced material came from memory CD4+ T cells sorted from blood. Regarding subset: CD45RA-negative fraction. DNA of the CDR3: TGTGCCATCAGTGAAAACAGGGCGACTGAAGCTTTCTTT. Translated, it gives CAISENRATEAFF.